This T cell receptor beta chain is from a study of T cell responses to AZD1222 COVID-19 vaccine. To note about this clone: Its antigen remains unidentified.

Overall study findings and caveats: Spike-wide vaccine-associated CD4 TCRs dominated at 160-218 and 743-854. Sampled repertoires all dated from after the peak T cell response.

Germline values: CDR1 LNHDA, CDR2 SQIVND (reference sequence). The CDR3 is made up of 14 amino acids. The J segment lost 2 bases and the V segment lost 4 bases, leaving 5 bases of the junction unmatched. Timing groups of about 4 and about 12 weeks for second doses were pooled. Here immunoSEQ multiplex PCR was the method, and the copy in TCRdb shows in-frame clones only, minus some. The sample carries some 150,000 clones, 92% recorded once. The starting material was peripheral blood, obtained 28 days after the second AZD1222 dose. This clonotype was sampled from an adult who received the AZD1222 COVID-19 vaccine. V is TRBV19 and J is TRBJ2-7; 7 bases line up with TRBD1. In nucleotides, the CDR3 is TGTGCCAGTAGTAAGGGACAGACAACCTACGAGCAGTACTTC. This gives the protein CASSKGQTTYEQYF.